This TCR beta chain is drawn from a study of T cells in localized non-small cell lung cancer. Broader study findings: Peak T cell clonality was found in uninvolved adjacent lung, exceeding tumor. Higher adjacent-lung clonality was associated with shorter survival. There were a median roughly 59 of the top 100 tumor clones appearing in adjacent lung. The study sequenced only one region of the tumor. As a result, intratumor heterogeneity could not be excluded and remains possible.

TCRdb keeps only in-frame clones here, not all; method: immunoSEQ multiplex PCR. The repertoire consists of tens of thousands of clones, with under 90% occurring once and the leading ten covering more than 15%. As to this clone: Antigen specificity is unknown.

Trimming removed 3 bases from V and 4 bases from J; junction bases left unmatched: 2. CDR3 length: 14 residues. CDR1 is SGHRS, CDR2 YFSETQ, per germline. V gene TRBV5-1 combines with J gene TRBJ2-2; 8 bases match TRBD1. This clonotype was sampled from a woman between 35 and 70 years old with stage II squamous cell lung carcinoma. The sequenced sample was PBMCs, obtained before any cancer treatment. CDR3 in DNA: TGCGCCAGCAGCTCGGGACAGGCCACCGGGGAGCTGTTTTTT. Translating it yields CASSSGQATGELFF.